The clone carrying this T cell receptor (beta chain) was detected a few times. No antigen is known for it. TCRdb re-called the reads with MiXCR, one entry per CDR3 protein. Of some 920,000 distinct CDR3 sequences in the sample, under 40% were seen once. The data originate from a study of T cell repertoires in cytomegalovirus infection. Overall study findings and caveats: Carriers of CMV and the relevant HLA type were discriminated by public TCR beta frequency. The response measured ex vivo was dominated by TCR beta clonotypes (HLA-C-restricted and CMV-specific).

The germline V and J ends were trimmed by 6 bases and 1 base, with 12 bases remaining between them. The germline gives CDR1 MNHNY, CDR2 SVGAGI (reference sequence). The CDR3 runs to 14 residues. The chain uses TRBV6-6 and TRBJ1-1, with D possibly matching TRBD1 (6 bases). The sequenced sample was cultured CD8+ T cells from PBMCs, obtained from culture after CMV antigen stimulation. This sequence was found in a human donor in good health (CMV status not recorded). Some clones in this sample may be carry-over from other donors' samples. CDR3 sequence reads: CASRFLQGNTEAFF. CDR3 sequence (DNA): TGTGCCAGCAGATTCCTACAGGGGAACACTGAAGCTTTCTTT.